This T cell receptor beta chain emerged from a study of cytomegalovirus exposure and HLA in healthy donors (dated by TCRdb to about 2017). About the full investigation: An earlier analysis of some 600 of the donors reported about 280 Gb of sequence data and 95 million to 140 million unique TCR beta sequences obtained from roughly 180 million T cells. Class I and class II HLA loci were covered by the typing at four-digit resolution. An early release that covered roughly 600 HLA-typed donors contained 300 to 350 gigabases of sequencing data and 85 million to 100 million unique TCR sequences. In a later analysis, previously published TCR beta repertoires from hundreds of donors were re-analyzed and high-resolution HLA genotyping was added so that TCR occurrence patterns could be studied. Among some 410 genotyped donors of the cohort, an average of approximately 240,000 unique TCR beta nucleotide sequences was sequenced per donor, of which roughly 17% were non-productive. Typing coverage varied by locus: about 620-630 donors for A, B, C, DRB1 and DQB1; approximately 500 for DQA1; more than 600 for DPA1; roughly 470 for DPB1. In a later genetic analysis, genome-wide SNP genotypes for 398 of the 666 donors were used, and that subset was treated as a discovery cohort. In addition to the first cohort of 666 subjects, a separate validation cohort of 120 different subjects was used. Among the approximately 400 genotyped donors, 81% belonged to the genetic ancestry cluster associated with self-reported Caucasian donors. Donor age, sex, ethnicity and CMV serostatus were compiled together with the repertoire data. The aim of the study was to test whether cataloging public T cell receptors could identify signatures of past pathogen exposure. Roughly 5 DR-DQ haplotypes were handled as single units for association and clustering, since linkage in the cohort was strong. Every discovery cohort repertoire had been produced on one sequencing platform. In an earlier analysis of over 550 of the donors, high-throughput TCR beta sequencing was used to judge whether each TCR beta V gene segment behaved as functional or pseudogenic. Rather than drawing on any new phenotypic data, the later analysis identified candidate immune exposures from TCR beta sequences and the way those sequences occurred across donors. The study combined high-throughput TCR immunosequencing, statistical association of individual TCRs with disease status, and machine learning to predict cytomegalovirus infection status. The T cell repertoires of 550 to 850 subjects were profiled by immunosequencing and related to cytomegalovirus serostatus.

This clone appeared a few times. Its antigen has not been determined. Qualities for individual bases were not recorded, and no much larger clone is one base off. In total, approximately 700 healthy bone marrow donors made up the cohort. At the time of sampling, every cohort member was nominally healthy, though immune exposures that went unrecorded were likely present. The donor tested CMV seropositive, placing the donor among the 310 or so seropositive members of the cohort. Every donor gave a peripheral blood sample, and the peripheral blood mononuclear cells from that sample were used for TCR beta sequencing. Genomic DNA extraction from the blood cell samples was performed with the Qiagen DNeasy Blood Extraction Kit. Broad study findings and their caveats: The classifier was reported to diagnose cytomegalovirus status with high specificity and sensitivity in both the original cohort and the validation cohort. According to a later analysis, TCR association rates differed among HLA loci, with DRB1 alleles showing the most associated TCRs and HLA-C alleles showing the fewest. Assigning TCR associations to individual alleles was difficult when HLA alleles, especially DR and DQ, strongly co-occurred. A later genetic analysis associated a missense DCLRE1C variant with V-gene and J-gene trimming of TCR beta chains, and an independent cohort replicated the association. Roughly uniform sequencing depth across donors was assumed in presence/absence analyses, although this assumption may not hold. Approximately 16 rarely observed V segments, including chromosome 9 orphons, were excluded from the earlier analysis of a few hundred of the donors because counts were too low. It was suggested by the authors that the approach could potentially be generalized to other disease states and immunological phenotypes. In vitro tests confirmed that a few of the cytomegalovirus-associated TCR beta chains recognize cytomegalovirus antigens. Most TCR sequences were seen in very few donors, while some public TCRs were found in many individuals. Compared with the roughly 700-donor mean, donors in an Asian-associated ancestry cluster had fewer N-insertions in productive TCRs, according to a later genetic analysis. Linkage disequilibrium might explain the correlated functional status among segregating V segments, but an unknown experimental factor could not be excluded. Only TCR beta chains were sequenced in this cohort, and the absence of alpha or paired-chain data limited detectable features. A total of roughly 160 TCR beta chains were listed by the study as associated with cytomegalovirus. Some IMGT-functional V segments, including TRBV6-2 and TRBV6-3, could not be told apart with the 87-base-pair reads, so those segments were excluded. Several of the top co-occurrence clusters appeared to be linked to parvovirus B19, influenza, CMV and Epstein-Barr virus, according to a later analysis. For the cohort, immune exposure information was limited to CMV serostatus. Because HLA typing was missing for some donors at each locus, association tests included only the typed subset. In an earlier analysis of several hundred of the donors, most TCR beta V segments were observed in productive rearrangements about 90% or about 30% of the time, broadly matching IMGT annotations. A cluster of highly shared sequence variants was judged likely to represent a technical artifact of the sequencing pipeline. A further reported finding was that TCR beta sequences accurately predicted the HLA-A and HLA-B alleles for most subjects in the first cohort. A later analysis found that most CMV-associated TCR beta chains appeared HLA-restricted, with HLA associations seemingly driven largely by CMV exposure. In a later analysis, HLA-associated TCR beta chains showed more clonal expansion and lower generation probabilities than non-associated chains that were equally common. In a later analysis, over 15,000 TCR beta sequences were associated with specific HLA alleles at a false discovery rate of 0.05.

The library came from the immunoSEQ multiplex PCR assay. The multiplex PCR relied on a mix of 60 forward primers for TCR Vbeta segments and 13 reverse primers for TCR Jbeta segments. A multiplex PCR assay on genomic DNA amplified the CDR3 region of rearranged TCR beta genes. The amplified TCR beta libraries were sequenced on the Illumina HiSeq System as 87-base-pair reads. The authors' pipeline ran thus. In a later analysis, 80 million or so unique TCR beta chains were counted across the approximately 670 repertoires, and roughly 11 million of these chains were shared by at least two donors. A nearest-neighbor algorithm error-corrected the raw reads and collapsed the reads into unique sequences, merging closely related sequences to remove PCR and sequencing errors. V, D and J gene segments were assigned by aligning CDR3 sequences to IMGT reference sequences. Each retained sequence needed at least a six-nucleotide match to both a V gene segment and a J gene segment. Rearrangements were classified as productive when the CDR3 lacked stop codons and remained in frame with V and J, and all other rearrangements were classified as non-productive. Following IMGT convention, CDR3 was defined as the stretch from the second conserved V-encoded cysteine up to the conserved J-encoded phenylalanine. The earlier analysis of about 610 of the donors excluded sequences that lacked an unambiguous match to a single V gene segment. In an earlier analysis of almost 600 of the donors, a V segment was called functional when productive rearrangements were above 56.7%, and segregating when the standard deviation between donors exceeded 5%. A statistical classification framework was built to diagnose cytomegalovirus status from the catalog of TCR beta chain sequences. A later analysis assigned V and J genes by comparing TCR nucleotide sequences with IMGT/GENE-DB human TR gene sequences. Using the TCRdist pipeline, a later analysis assigned CDR3 sequences along with most-parsimonious VDJ recombination scenarios. A later analysis defined each TCR beta chain by its CDR3 amino acid sequence plus V-gene family, and excluded reads lacking a unique V-gene family. To address suspected cross-contamination and a sequencing artifact, a later analysis removed 592 highly shared, low-generation-probability nucleotide sequences. A later analysis calculated a clonal expansion index for each public chain from normalized within-repertoire ranks of inferred template counts. In a later analysis, generation probabilities were computed using a VDJ recombination model fitted to out-of-frame rearrangements, and the results were checked against IGoR. Hypergeometric tests were used in a later analysis to score TCR-TCR, TCR-HLA and TCR-CMV co-occurrence, with a repertoire-size bias correction applied to the TCR pairs. A later analysis estimated false discovery rates by permuting HLA or CMV assignments 20 times. A later analysis grouped co-occurring TCRs with DBSCAN, adding TCRdist sequence similarity when clustering within HLA-allele-positive subsets. For co-occurrence clustering, repertoires with fewer than 30,000 or more than 120,000 public chains were excluded, along with 4 to 6 repertoires with anomalous nucleotide sharing. This immuneACCESS table, as held by TCRdb, lists in-frame sequences with V and J called but not all clones. Of the missing ones, under half trace to an unresolved V gene in checked studies; the others have no known cause. That table gives V, J and clone size, and the DNA gave D and trimming. In this sample the table shows 100,000 or so clones, around 76% of which occur a single time. The ten top clones hold approximately 8.2% of the sample.

V has 5 bases trimmed and J has 1 base trimmed; junction bases matching no gene number 9. The germline V gene encodes CDR1 MNHEY and CDR2 SMNVEV (reference sequence). The CDR3 holds 16 amino acids from the cysteine to the phenylalanine. Left in the record is the CDR3 DNA by itself, 48 bases read in frame from the first base. The clonotype originates from a man aged 35 to 55 in good health and CMV-seropositive. The rearranged chain carries TRBV27 and TRBJ2-5, with TRBD1 identical over 8 junction bases. The specimen was PBMCs. Here is the DNA: TGTGCCAGCAGTCCTGGGACAGGAGGATTCCAAGAGACCCAGTACTTC. The translation is CASSPGTGGFQETQYF.